The clone carrying this T cell receptor (beta chain) was counted only a few times. This sample is drawn from a study of identical twins. TCRdb processed the 5' RACE reads anew with MiXCR; each CDR3 protein has one entry. Of approximately 530,000 distinct CDR3 sequences in the sample, around 20% are singletons; the top ten hold around 0.5%. With no exceptions, donors were healthy Caucasians. Trimming cost V 0 bases and J 5 bases, with 14 bases left between them. This CDR3 contains 16 residues. Germline CDR1 and CDR2: SGHRS and YFSETQ. The same sample was also studied in work on yellow fever vaccine responses in identical twins. From that study: Reportedly, the response of twins' T cells to the vaccine seemed partly convergent, partly personalized.

This TCR derives from a woman younger than 35 in good health. The V gene is TRBV5-1, the J gene TRBJ2-2; D call uncertain. Input material: CD4+ T cells sorted from blood. The CDR3 reads CASSLAWLTETGELFF. Here the CDR3 DNA reads TGCGCCAGCAGCTTGGCCTGGCTTACCGAAACCGGGGAGCTGTTTTTT. Full variable domain (remainder filled in from reference TRBV5-1 and TRBJ2-2): KAGVTQTPRYLIKTRGQQVTLSCSPISGHRSVSWYQQTPGQGLQFLFEYFSETQRNKGNFPGRFSGRQFSNSRSEMNVSTLELGDSALYLCASSLAWLTETGELFFGEGSRLTVL.